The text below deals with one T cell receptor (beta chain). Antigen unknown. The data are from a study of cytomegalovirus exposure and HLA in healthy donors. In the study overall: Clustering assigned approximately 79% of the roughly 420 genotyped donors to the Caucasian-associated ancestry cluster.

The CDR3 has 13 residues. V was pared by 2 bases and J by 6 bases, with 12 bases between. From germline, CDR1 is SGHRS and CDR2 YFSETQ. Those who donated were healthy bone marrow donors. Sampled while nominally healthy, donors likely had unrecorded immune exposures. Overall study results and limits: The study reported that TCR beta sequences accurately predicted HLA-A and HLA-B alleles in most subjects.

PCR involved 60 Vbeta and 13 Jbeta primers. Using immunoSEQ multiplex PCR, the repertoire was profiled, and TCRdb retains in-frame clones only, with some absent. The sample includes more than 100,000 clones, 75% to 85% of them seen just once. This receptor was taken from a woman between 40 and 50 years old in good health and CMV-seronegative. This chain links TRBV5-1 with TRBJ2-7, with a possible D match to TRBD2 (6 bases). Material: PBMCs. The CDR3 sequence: CASSFDGGREQYF. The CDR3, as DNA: TGCGCCAGCAGCTTTGACGGGGGACGCGAGCAGTACTTC.